This TCR beta chain was sequenced during a study of blood T cell repertoires in COVID-19. TCRdb's table, derived via immunoSEQ multiplex PCR, lists solely in-frame clones and lacks some. The sample lists under 200,000 clones, 88% occurring once. Germline-derived CDR1 and CDR2 are MNHEY and SVGAGI. The CDR3 has 14 amino acids. Trimming took 7 bases from V and 0 from J; bases not matched to a gene: 3. Worth noting for this clone: At the DNA level, this CDR3 is encoded by other sequences in the same sample as well.

The clonotype comes from a man between 65 and 80 years old with active or convalescent COVID-19. V and J are TRBV6-5 and TRBJ1-5; 7 bases agree with TRBD1. Sequencing was done on a sample of peripheral blood. The CDR3 is CASTEGASNQPQHF. CDR3 in DNA: TGTGCCAGCACCGAGGGGGCTAGCAATCAGCCCCAGCATTTT.